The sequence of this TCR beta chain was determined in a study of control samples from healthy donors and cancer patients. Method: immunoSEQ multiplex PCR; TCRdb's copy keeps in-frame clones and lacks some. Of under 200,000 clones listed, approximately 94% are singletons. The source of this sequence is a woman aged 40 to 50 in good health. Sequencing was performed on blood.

CDR3 DNA: TGCGCCAGCAGTCGGGACAAATCTTCCTACGAGCAGTACTTC. Its protein product is CASSRDKSSYEQYF. This sequence joins TRBV10-1 and TRBJ2-7; D is perhaps TRBD1 (6 bases). Germline V gene lookup returns CDR1 WNHNN and CDR2 SYGVQD (reference sequence). The CDR3 contains 14 residues. Trimming stripped 5 bases from V and 1 base from J, with 12 bases between.